Listed here are 29 T cell receptor beta chains from one sample, sequenced in a study of human T cells and chemical hapten exposure. One entry per CDR3 protein results from TCRdb running MiXCR on the RACE reads. The table records tens of thousands of distinct CDR3 sequences, 6.7% of them present only once. The time point: pre-sensitization, week 0. Treatment reported: therapeutic diphenylcyclopropenone sensitization with weekly scalp DPC. The sample was whole blood, taken in connection with sensitization to the hapten diphenylcyclopropenone (DPC). The receptors shown here come from a woman between 25 and 40 years old with alopecia areata. Some clones in this sample may be carry-over from other donors' samples.

This clonotype was seen at least ten times. The rearrangement links TRBV29-1 to TRBJ1-2; no definite D call. With 4 bases removed from V and 1 base from J, the gap between germline ends came to 13 bases. This CDR3 has 14 residues. Germline CDR1 and CDR2: SQVTM and ANQGSEA. CDR3 sequence (DNA): TGCAGCGTTGCGGCAGGAACCTATAACTATGGCTACACCTTC. Residues: CSVAAGTYNYGYTF. Drawing the rest from reference TRBV29-1 and TRBJ1-2, the complete variable domain is SAVISQKPSRDICQRGTSLTIQCQVDSQVTMMFWYRQQPGQSLTLIATANQGSEATYESGFVIDKFPISRPNLTFSTLTVSNMSPEDSSIYLCSVAAGTYNYGYTFGSGTRLTVV.

To note about this clonotype: This may be a read error: a much more frequent sequence differs by one nucleotide. The rearrangement joins TRBV3-1 to TRBJ1-5; D remains unclear. The CDR3 is 14 amino acids. Germline CDR1 LGHDT, CDR2 YNNKEL (reference sequence). This CDR3 reads CANSQGDGNQPQHF. DNA of the CDR3: TGTGCCAACAGCCAAGGCGACGGGAATCAGCCCCAGCATTTT.

V usage is TRBV29-1 and J usage is TRBJ1-1; no clear D. Per germline, CDR1 SQVTM and CDR2 ANQGSEA. The CDR3 is 11 amino acids. V gave up 6 bases and J gave up 3 bases, with 8 bases separating them. The CDR3 coding sequence is TGCAGCGTGAGGATATACACTGAAGCTTTCTTT. Protein: CSVRIYTEAFF.

There are many counts of this clonotype. The rearrangement joins TRBV6-1 to TRBJ2-1; D is uncertain. CDR3 length: 13 residues. Germline-derived CDR1 and CDR2 are MNHNS and SASEGT. V lost 0 bases and J 6 bases, leaving 6 bases between the germline ends. The DNA for the CDR3 is TGTGCCAGCAGTGAAGCAGGTAGCAATGAGCAGTTCTTC. It is translated as CASSEAGSNEQFF.

There are many counts of this clonotype. The genes are TRBV15 and TRBJ1-2; 10 bases are a match to TRBD1. This CDR3 region has 18 residues. The germline gives CDR1 LNHNV, CDR2 YYDKDF (reference sequence). Trimming cost V 3 bases and J 2 bases; bases outside gene matches: 12. DNA of the CDR3: TGTGCCACCAGCAGCCTCACCGGGACAGGGGTTTTGAACTATGGCTACACCTTC. This gives the protein CATSSLTGTGVLNYGYTF.

This clonotype has a count of ten or more. The chain uses TRBV12-3 or TRBV12-4 and TRBJ2-3, with D perhaps matching TRBD1 (5 bases). The V end lost 8 bases, the J end lost 0 bases, and 9 bases lay between the germline ends. CDR3 size: 13 residues. The CDR3 is CASGADSTDTQYF. DNA for the CDR3: TGTGCCAGCGGGGCCGACAGCACAGATACGCAGTATTTT.

Ten or more counts support this clonotype. This chain links TRBV11-3 with TRBJ2-3; D unclear. V lost 1 base, J lost 0 bases, and 11 bases lay in between. CDR1 SGHNT and CDR2 YENEEA come from the germline V gene. The CDR3 spans 16 residues. The DNA for the CDR3 is TGTGCCAGCAGCTTAGTGTTCGGCGGTAGCACAGATACGCAGTATTTT. Residues: CASSLVFGGSTDTQYF.

This clonotype was counted many times. This chain uses TRBV20-1 with TRBJ1-2, with a possible D match to TRBD1 (5 bases). V lost 2 bases, J lost 2 bases, and 15 bases lay in between. The CDR3 contains 15 residues. Germline CDR1 reads DFQATT; CDR2 reads SNEGSKA (reference sequence). CDR3 region: CSARSRVIGNYGYTF. CDR3 nucleotides: TGCAGTGCTAGATCCAGGGTTATAGGAAACTATGGCTACACCTTC.

This clonotype was observed a handful of times. The rearrangement uses TRBV30 and TRBJ1-5; the D is unclear. Trimming shortened V by 1 base and J by 7 bases, and 14 bases separated the two germline ends. Germline CDR1 GTSNPN, CDR2 SVGIG (reference sequence). The CDR3 runs to 14 residues. The CDR3 reads CAWSAGGRNQPQHF. The CDR3 DNA sequence: TGTGCCTGGAGTGCGGGAGGGAGGAACCAGCCCCAGCATTTT.

The sample holds many counts of this clonotype. The chain couples TRBV10-3 to TRBJ1-5; D possibly corresponds to TRBD1 (5 bases). CDR3 length equals 14 residues. Germline V gives CDR1 ENHRY, CDR2 SYGVKD. The V end lost 2 bases, the J end lost 4 bases, and 9 bases lay between the germline ends. The CDR3 DNA is TGTGCCATCAGTGAGCTGGGGGAAAATCAGCCCCAGCATTTT. It yields the protein CAISELGENQPQHF.

This clonotype was counted many times. The chain recombines TRBV10-3 with TRBJ2-3; D might be TRBD1 or TRBD2, each matching 6 bases. The CDR3 sequence is 14 residues long. The germline V and J ends were trimmed by 6 bases and 6 bases, with 16 bases remaining between them. Per germline, CDR1 ENHRY and CDR2 SYGVKD. Here the CDR3 reads CAISPGLQGDTQYF. CDR3 sequence (DNA): TGTGCCATCAGCCCGGGACTCCAGGGGGATACGCAGTATTTT.

This clonotype was recorded a few times. The V and J genes are TRBV29-1 and TRBJ1-1; no definite D call. This CDR3 has 13 amino acids. Trimming stripped 3 bases from V and 3 bases from J, with 11 bases between. Germline CDR1 reads SQVTM; CDR2 reads ANQGSEA. DNA of the CDR3: TGCAGCGTTGAGGTACCTCTGGACACTGAAGCTTTCTTT. Translation gives CSVEVPLDTEAFF.

The genes are TRBV12-3 or TRBV12-4 and TRBJ1-1; D not resolved. This CDR3 has 14 residues. Between the trimmed V and J ends, which lost 5 bases and 0 bases, there was a span of 10 bases. In nucleotides, the CDR3 is TGTGCCAGCAGTCCCACCACCCTGAACACTGAAGCTTTCTTT. It is translated as CASSPTTLNTEAFF.

Turning to this clonotype: Given a much more abundant clone one base away, this may be a read error. The gene calls are TRBV20-1 and TRBJ1-1, with D perhaps matching TRBD1 (5 bases). This CDR3 comprises 12 residues. Germline values: CDR1 DFQATT, CDR2 SNEGSKA (reference sequence). V was clipped by 8 bases and J by 3 bases, with 13 bases between them. CDR3 nucleotide sequence: TGCAGTACTACCGACAGCTACACTGAAGCTTTCTTT. Residues: CSTTDSYTEAFF.

This clonotype has at least ten counts. The CDR3 spells CASSRDNPGNTIYF. CDR3 DNA sequence: TGTGCCAGCAGCCGAGACAATCCCGGAAACACCATATATTTT. The rearrangement uses TRBV7-9 and TRBJ1-3; D not certain. The V gene's germline CDR1 is SEHNR and CDR2 FQNEAQ (reference sequence). The CDR3 consists of 14 residues. Trimming pared 5 bases from V and 4 bases from J, leaving 12 bases between. Full variable domain (missing parts from reference TRBV7-9 and TRBJ1-3): DTGVSQNPRHKITKRGQNVTFRCDPISEHNRLYWYRQTLGQGPEFLTYFQNEAQLEKSRLLSDRFSAERPKGSFSTLEIQRTEQGDSAMYLCASSRDNPGNTIYFGEGSWLTVV.

The chain links TRBV5-6 to TRBJ1-6; TRBD1 is a possible D gene (6 bases). Per the germline V gene, CDR1 is SGHDT and CDR2 is YYEEEE. The CDR3 runs to 18 residues. The V end was cut by 1 base, the J end by 9 bases, with 23 bases between. The CDR3 loop is CASSLLGPPGQMGSPLHF. The CDR3 DNA follows: TGTGCCAGCAGCTTGTTAGGCCCTCCCGGACAGATGGGTTCACCCCTCCACTTT.

This clonotype was seen repeatedly, ten times or more. This rearrangement joins TRBV12-3 or TRBV12-4 to TRBJ1-1; D gene unclear. The CDR3 contains 14 residues. V lost 5 bases, J lost 1 base, and 11 bases lay in between. The CDR3 is CASSPRTGNTEAFF. The CDR3 DNA sequence: TGTGCCAGCAGTCCTAGGACGGGGAACACTGAAGCTTTCTTT.

This clonotype was seen ten or more times. This chain links TRBV30 with TRBJ2-7, with D uncertain. Germline assignment: CDR1 GTSNPN and CDR2 SVGIG (reference sequence). The CDR3 has 12 residues. Trimming pared 1 base from V and 0 bases from J, leaving 4 bases between. The CDR3 is CAWSGLSYEQYF. The CDR3 DNA reads as TGTGCCTGGAGTGGCCTCTCCTACGAGCAGTACTTC.

J is TRBJ2-1 and V is TRBV7-2, with a tentative D call TRBD2 (5 bases). Germline CDR1 SGHTA, CDR2 FQGNSA. This CDR3 is 14 amino acids long. Trimming removed 3 bases from V and 3 bases from J, with 9 bases in between. CDR3 loop: CASSFVRDYNEQFF. CDR3 sequence (DNA): TGTGCCAGCAGCTTCGTGAGGGACTACAATGAGCAGTTCTTC.

This chain's CDR3 is CASSSDRGFNEAFF. The CDR3 DNA reads as TGTGCCAGCAGCTCAGACAGGGGATTCAATGAAGCTTTCTTT. The chain couples TRBV7-2 to TRBJ1-1; 8 bases match TRBD1. The V and J ends lost 4 bases and 7 bases, in that order; junction bases with no gene match: 8. Germline CDR1 and CDR2: SGHTA and FQGNSA. The CDR3 has 14 amino acids.

The chain recombines TRBV20-1 with TRBJ1-4; 9 bases fit TRBD1. Unmatched junction bases numbered 7, after V lost 5 bases and J lost 3 bases. The V gene's germline CDR1 is DFQATT and CDR2 SNEGSKA (reference sequence). The CDR3 sequence is 15 residues long. The CDR3 coding sequence is TGCAGTGCTCGGGACAGGGCTTCGCCTAATGAAAAACTGTTTTTT. Its translation: CSARDRASPNEKLFF.

The table lists this clonotype with many counts. For the CDR3, the DNA is TGTGCCAGCAGCTGGGGGACAGGATCTAACTATGGCTACACCTTC. Its protein product is CASSWGTGSNYGYTF. V and J are TRBV5-6 and TRBJ1-2; 8 nucleotides agree with TRBD1. The CDR3 is 15 residues long. CDR1 is SGHDT, CDR2 YYEEEE, per germline. V was pared by 3 bases and J by 0 bases, with 4 bases of the junction left unmatched.

This clonotype was counted at least ten times. CDR3 in DNA: TGTGCCAGTAGTATAGGTCAGGCCAAATATCAGCCCCAGCATTTT. It is translated as CASSIGQAKYQPQHF. This chain uses TRBV19 with TRBJ1-5; no clear D. The CDR3 covers 15 residues. The V end lost 1 base, the J end lost 5 bases, and 12 bases lay between the germline ends. Germline CDR1 and CDR2: LNHDA and SQIVND (reference sequence).

This clonotype was seen at least ten times. This rearrangement joins TRBV29-1 to TRBJ2-3, with a weak D call TRBD2 (5 bases). The CDR3 spans 12 residues. Trimming cost V 6 bases and J 2 bases, with 9 bases left between them. Germline CDR1 reads SQVTM; CDR2 reads ANQGSEA. As DNA, the CDR3 is TGCAGCGTGCGGGCCTTCACAGATACGCAGTATTTT. Protein sequence: CSVRAFTDTQYF.

Ten or more counts support this clonotype. The chain combines TRBV7-6 with TRBJ1-3, with no clear D. The V and J ends lost 3 bases and 1 base respectively, with 13 bases between them. The CDR3 has 16 residues. Germline assignment: CDR1 SGHVS and CDR2 FNYEAQ. The CDR3 sequence: CASSFLQLGSGNTIYF. CDR3 nucleotide sequence: TGTGCCAGCAGCTTTTTGCAGCTCGGGTCTGGAAACACCATATATTTT. Using reference TRBV7-6 and TRBJ1-3 for the parts outside the CDR3, the full variable domain is GAGVSQSPRYKVTKRGQDVALRCDPISGHVSLYWYRQALGQGPEFLTYFNYEAQQDKSGLPNDRFSAERPEGSISTLTIQRTEQRDSAMYRCASSFLQLGSGNTIYFGEGSWLTVV.

This clonotype appeared a few times. CDR3 region: CSAMFFGTSTDTQYF. The CDR3 DNA sequence: TGCAGTGCTATGTTTTTCGGTACTAGCACAGATACGCAGTATTTT. The rearrangement links TRBV20-1 to TRBJ2-3; D is unresolved. Germline lookup yields CDR1 DFQATT and CDR2 SNEGSKA (reference sequence). The CDR3 sequence is 15 residues long. Trimming took off 4 bases at V and 0 bases at J, with 14 bases between the two ends.

There are many counts of this clonotype. V gene TRBV12-3 or TRBV12-4 combines with J gene TRBJ2-1; D remains unclear. The CDR3 runs to 16 residues. Trimming removed 7 bases from V and 0 bases from J, with 16 bases in between. The CDR3 spells CASTKGRSSSYNEQFF. CDR3 bases: TGTGCCAGCACCAAGGGTAGGAGTAGCTCCTACAATGAGCAGTTCTTC.

This clonotype showed up many times. This chain uses TRBV6-5 with TRBJ2-7; D is possibly TRBD2 (6 bases). This CDR3 is built from 16 residues. CDR1 is MNHEY and CDR2 is SVGAGI in the germline V gene. V dropped 0 bases and J dropped 4 bases, with 16 bases sitting between them. CDR3 in DNA: TGTGCCAGCAGTTACTCTCCGCCGGGGGACCTTTACGAGCAGTACTTC. Its translation is CASSYSPPGDLYEQYF.

The rearrangement joins TRBV30 to TRBJ2-3, with D perhaps matching TRBD1 or TRBD2 (6 bases each). V gave up 1 base and J gave up 1 base, with 9 bases separating them. Germline V gene data show CDR1 as GTSNPN and CDR2 as SVGIG (reference sequence). CDR3 length: 14 amino acids. The DNA for the CDR3 is TGTGCCTGGAGTGGGAGGGGGGGCACAGATACGCAGTATTTT. Protein: CAWSGRGGTDTQYF.